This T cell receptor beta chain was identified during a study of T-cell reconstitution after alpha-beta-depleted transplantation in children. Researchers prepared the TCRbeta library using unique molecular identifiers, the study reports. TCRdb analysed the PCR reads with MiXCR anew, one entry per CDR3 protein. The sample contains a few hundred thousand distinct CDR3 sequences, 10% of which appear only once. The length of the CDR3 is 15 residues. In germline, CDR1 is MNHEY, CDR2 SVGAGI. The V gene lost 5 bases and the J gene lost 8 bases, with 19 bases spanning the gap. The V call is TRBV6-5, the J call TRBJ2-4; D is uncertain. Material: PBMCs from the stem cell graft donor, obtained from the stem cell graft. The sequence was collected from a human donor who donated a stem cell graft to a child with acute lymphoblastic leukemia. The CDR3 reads CASSPYGGREDIQYF. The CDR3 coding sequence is TGTGCCAGCAGTCCCTATGGTGGTCGAGAGGACATTCAGTACTTC.